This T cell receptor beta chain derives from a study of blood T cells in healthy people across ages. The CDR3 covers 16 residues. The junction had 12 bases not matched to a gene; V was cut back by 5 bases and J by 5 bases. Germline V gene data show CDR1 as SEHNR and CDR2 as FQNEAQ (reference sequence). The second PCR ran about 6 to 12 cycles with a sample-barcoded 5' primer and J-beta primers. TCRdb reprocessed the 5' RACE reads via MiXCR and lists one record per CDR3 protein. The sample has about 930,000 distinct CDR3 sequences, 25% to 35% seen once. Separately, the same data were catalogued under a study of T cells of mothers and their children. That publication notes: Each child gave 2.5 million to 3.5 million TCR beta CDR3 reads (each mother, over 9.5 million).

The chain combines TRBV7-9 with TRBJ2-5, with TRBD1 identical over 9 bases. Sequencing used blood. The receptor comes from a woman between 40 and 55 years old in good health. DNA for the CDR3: TGTGCCAGCAGCCCCCGGGACAGGGATTTTGTGGAGACCCAGTACTTC. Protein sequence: CASSPRDRDFVETQYF.